This entry lists 32 T cell receptor beta chains sequenced from one sample in a study of molecular identifiers for immune sequencing clone quantification. From the PCR reads, TCRdb called clonotypes with MiXCR, one entry per CDR3 protein. The sample has over 600,000 distinct CDR3 sequences, 20% seen once; the top ten hold roughly 0.83%. Sequencing used naive CD8+ T cells from blood, with Jurkat cell RNA spiked in. This sample's subset: FACS-sorted CD8+CD4-CCR7+CD45RA+ naive T cells. These receptors were obtained from a human donor in good health. Some libraries in this study had Jurkat cell RNA spiked in.

This clonotype turned up a few times. This chain joins TRBV29-1 and TRBJ2-1; 8 bases align to TRBD2. With V trimmed by 4 bases and J by 2 bases, 4 bases remained unmatched. The germline gives CDR1 SQVTM, CDR2 ANQGSEA. The CDR3 totals 14 residues. The CDR3 here is CSVVSGGAYNEQFF. The CDR3 region has the DNA TGCAGCGTTGTCAGCGGGGGAGCCTACAATGAGCAGTTCTTC.

This chain uses TRBV3-1 with TRBJ2-7; the D call may be TRBD1 or TRBD2 (6 bases each). The CDR3 contains 15 residues. Germline V gene sequence: CDR1 LGHDT, CDR2 YNNKEL (reference sequence). V lost 0 bases and J 7 bases, leaving 16 bases between the germline ends. In DNA form, the CDR3 reads TGTGCCAGCAGCCAAGAGGGGGGCATCGTGGGTGAGCAGTACTTC. It is translated as CASSQEGGIVGEQYF.

This clonotype appeared many times. The V gene is TRBV19, the J gene TRBJ2-1, with 9 bases lining up with TRBD2. CDR1 is LNHDA and CDR2 is SQIVND in the germline V gene (reference sequence). Trimming took 4 bases from V and 0 from J; bases not matched to a gene: 1. This CDR3 contains 15 residues. The CDR3 reads CASSRLADSYNEQFF. The CDR3 DNA sequence: TGTGCCAGTAGTAGACTAGCGGACTCCTACAATGAGCAGTTCTTC.

This clonotype has only a few counts. The gene calls are TRBV19 and TRBJ2-3, with D tentatively TRBD2 (6 bases). Germline CDR1 and CDR2: LNHDA and SQIVND (reference sequence). The V end lost 2 bases, the J end lost 5 bases, and 8 bases lay between the germline ends. The CDR3 sequence is 13 residues long. This chain's CDR3 is CASSILARDTQYF. The CDR3 DNA reads TGTGCCAGTAGTATACTAGCGAGAGATACGCAGTATTTT.

This clonotype was counted ten times or more. The rearrangement uses TRBV28 and TRBJ1-1, with TRBD1 matching 10 bases. The CDR3 extends over 14 amino acids. In germline, CDR1 is MDHEN, CDR2 SYDVKM. V was clipped by 4 bases and J by 11 bases; unmatched bases: 10. The CDR3 is CASSSLGTGVEAFF. CDR3 DNA sequence: TGTGCCAGCAGTTCTTTGGGGACAGGGGTTGAGGCTTTCTTT.

The sample holds many counts of this clonotype. This chain links TRBV29-1 with TRBJ2-7, with 10 bases aligning to TRBD1. J gave up 3 bases and V 0 bases, and 5 bases lay outside the gene matches. The germline V gene has CDR1 SQVTM and CDR2 ANQGSEA. The CDR3 has 15 amino acids. The CDR3 DNA sequence: TGCAGCGTTGAAGACCGGACAGGGGGAATCTACGAGCAGTACTTC. This codes for CSVEDRTGGIYEQYF.

V usage is TRBV11-2 and J usage is TRBJ2-2, with D perhaps given as TRBD1 or TRBD2 (6 bases each). The V gene's germline CDR1 is SGHAT and CDR2 FQNNGV. The CDR3 runs 16 residues. Trimming stripped 2 bases from V and 3 bases from J, with 13 bases between. The CDR3 DNA follows: TGTGCCAGCAGCTTAAGCCCGGGGGCCTACACCGGGGAGCTGTTTTTT. This codes for CASSLSPGAYTGELFF.

In this sample, this clonotype turned up many times. The chain uses TRBV14 and TRBJ2-7; the match to TRBD2 covers 7 bases. This CDR3 region has 18 residues. From germline, CDR1 is SGHDN and CDR2 FVKESK. The trim removed 5 bases at V and 1 base at J, leaving 17 bases unmatched. Here the CDR3 reads CASSSRDGRFPGSYEQYF. Written as DNA, the CDR3 is TGTGCCAGCAGCTCCCGGGACGGGAGGTTCCCCGGGTCCTACGAGCAGTACTTC.

This clonotype was detected once. This clone may be a read error of a much larger clone one base away. The chain joins TRBV20-1 to TRBJ2-2; D possibly corresponds to TRBD2 (5 bases). Germline-derived CDR1 and CDR2 are DFQATT and SNEGSKA (reference sequence). The CDR3 spans 16 residues. The ends were cut back, 5 bases at V and 1 base at J, with 17 bases in the middle. CDR3: CSAPGRIRGNTGELFF. The CDR3 coding sequence is TGCAGTGCTCCTGGCAGGATTCGGGGGAACACCGGGGAGCTGTTTTTT.

This clonotype appeared many times. V gene TRBV5-1 combines with J gene TRBJ1-1; D might be TRBD1 (6 bases). The germline V gene has CDR1 SGHRS and CDR2 YFSETQ. The V gene lost 6 bases and the J gene lost 5 bases, with 11 bases spanning the gap. CDR3 length: 12 residues. This CDR3 is CASKLGGTEAFF. Written as DNA, the CDR3 is TGCGCCAGCAAATTAGGGGGGACTGAAGCTTTCTTT.

At least ten counts were recorded for this clonotype. The chain uses TRBV30 and TRBJ2-3; D is perhaps TRBD1 or TRBD2 (6 bases each). The V end lost 2 bases, the J end lost 0 bases, and 9 bases lay between the germline ends. Germline values: CDR1 GTSNPN, CDR2 SVGIG (reference sequence). There are 14 residues in the CDR3. The CDR3 DNA follows: TGTGCCTGGAGTACAGGGACTAGCACAGATACGCAGTATTTT. Its translation is CAWSTGTSTDTQYF.

This clonotype appeared many times. The chain is built from TRBV28 and TRBJ2-1, with D possibly TRBD1 on 5 matching bases. Looked up from germline, CDR1 is MDHEN and CDR2 is SYDVKM. The CDR3 runs 14 residues. V shed 3 bases and J shed 3 bases, with 9 bases lying between them. The CDR3 is CASSLEGVYNEQFF. CDR3 bases: TGTGCCAGCAGTTTGGAAGGGGTCTACAATGAGCAGTTCTTC. The full variable domain, with the rest looked up from reference TRBV28 and TRBJ2-1, is DVKVTQSSRYLVKRTGEKVFLECVQDMDHENMFWYRQDPGLGLRLIYFSYDVKMKEKGDIPEGYSVSREKKERFSLILESASTNQTSMYLCASSLEGVYNEQFFGPGTRLTVL.

This clonotype was found a few times. This chain links TRBV7-8 with TRBJ2-2; tentatively, D is TRBD1 or TRBD2 (5 bases each). The length of the CDR3 is 15 residues. The germline V gene has CDR1 SGHVS and CDR2 FQNEAQ. The ends were cut back, 0 bases at V and 2 bases at J, with 7 bases in the middle. The CDR3 DNA follows: TGTGCCAGCAGCTTAGCGTGGGACAACACCGGGGAGCTGTTTTTT. It codes for CASSLAWDNTGELFF.

This clonotype was detected many times. This chain uses TRBV2 with TRBJ2-3, with 11 bases fitting TRBD2. V lost 6 bases and J lost 2; bases outside the gene matches: 7. This CDR3 spans 16 amino acids. CDR1 is SNHLY and CDR2 is FYNNEI in the germline V gene. The CDR3 sequence is CASRVTSGGDTDTQYF. The DNA for the CDR3 is TGTGCCAGCAGGGTAACTAGCGGGGGAGACACAGATACGCAGTATTTT.

This clonotype occurred many times. CDR3 protein: CATANFATNEKLFF. The CDR3, as DNA: TGTGCCACTGCGAATTTTGCGACTAATGAAAAACTGTTTTTT. J is TRBJ1-4 and V is TRBV19, with D hard to call. This CDR3 contains 14 residues. From germline, CDR1 is LNHDA and CDR2 SQIVND (reference sequence). Trimming took off 10 bases at V and 2 bases at J, with 14 bases between the two ends.

A note on this clonotype: Since a much larger clone is just one base distant, this may be a read error. The conserved phenylalanine or tryptophan normally closing the CDR3 is absent here, so this likely arose from a read error. J is TRBJ2-4 and V is TRBV4-3; D is undetermined. Germline lookup yields CDR1 LGHNA and CDR2 YSLEER. Between the trimmed V and J ends, which lost 4 bases and 0 bases, there was a span of 7 bases. The CDR3 spans 14 residues. The CDR3 DNA sequence: TGCGCCAGCAGCCGAAATCTAGCCAAAAACATTCAGTACCTC. It codes for CASSRNLAKNIQYL.

As to this clonotype: A much larger clone differs by one base, so this may be a read error. V and J are TRBV28 and TRBJ2-3, with D possibly TRBD1 on 5 matching bases. This CDR3 has 13 amino acids. Per germline, CDR1 MDHEN and CDR2 SYDVKM. CDR3 protein: CASSFRYTGTQYF. The CDR3 nucleotides are TGTGCCAGCAGTTTCCGGTACACAGGTACGCAGTATTTT.

This clonotype has ten or more counts. V is TRBV19 and J is TRBJ2-1; D not resolved. The CDR3 spans 13 residues. In germline, CDR1 is LNHDA, CDR2 SQIVND (reference sequence). Between the trimmed V and J ends, which lost 9 bases and 4 bases, there was a span of 13 bases. The CDR3 bases are TGTGCCAGCAGCCCCATAGCATACAATGAGCAGTTCTTC. It yields the protein CASSPIAYNEQFF.

There are a few counts of this clonotype. The genes are TRBV7-2 and TRBJ2-3; possible D gene TRBD2, 6 bases. The CDR3 totals 16 residues. Trimming stripped 1 base from V and 4 bases from J, with 15 bases between. Germline values: CDR1 SGHTA, CDR2 FQGNSA. The CDR3 DNA is TGTGCCAGCAGCTTAGTGTACGGGAGCGCCCCAGATACGCAGTATTTT. Protein: CASSLVYGSAPDTQYF.

This clonotype was detected many times. The chain carries TRBV4-2 and TRBJ1-2; possible D gene TRBD1, 5 bases. The CDR3 is 13 residues long. Germline assignment: CDR1 LGHNA and CDR2 YNFKEQ. V dropped 0 bases and J dropped 11 bases, with 13 bases sitting between them. The CDR3 region has the DNA TGTGCCAGCAGCCAAGATATCAGACAGAAGTACACCTTC. Its translation: CASSQDIRQKYTF.

The table lists this clonotype with many counts. The chain couples TRBV28 to TRBJ2-3, with D hard to call. Germline V gives CDR1 MDHEN, CDR2 SYDVKM. V was shortened by 2 bases and J by 4 bases, with 13 bases between the two germline ends. This CDR3 has 15 amino acids. The CDR3 nucleotides read TGTGCCAGCAGTTTAATGGAATACAGTTCAGATACGCAGTATTTT. Its protein product is CASSLMEYSSDTQYF.

About this clonotype itself: A much larger clone is a single base away; this may be a read error. This chain joins TRBV30 and TRBJ2-1; tentative D call: TRBD1 (5 bases). Germline CDR1 GTSNPN, CDR2 SVGIG (reference sequence). The CDR3 covers 16 residues. Trimming left V 0 bases short and J 0 bases short, with 12 bases between. Here the CDR3 reads CAWSVRGADSYNEQFF. CDR3 sequence (DNA): TGTGCCTGGAGTGTACGTGGGGCCGACTCCTACAATGAGCAGTTCTTC. Complete variable domain (other parts from reference TRBV30 and TRBJ2-1): SQTIHQWPATLVQPVGSPLSLECTVEGTSNPNLYWYRQAAGRGLQLLFYSVGIGQISSEVPQNLSASRPQDRQFILSSKKLLLSDSGFYLCAWSVRGADSYNEQFFGPGTRLTVL.

This clonotype was seen at least ten times. V is TRBV11-2 and J is TRBJ2-7, with D hard to call. V was pared by 1 base and J by 4 bases, with 5 bases between. In germline, CDR1 is SGHAT, CDR2 FQNNGV. This CDR3 is 12 amino acids long. This CDR3 reads CASSLVPYEQYF. The CDR3 DNA reads as TGTGCCAGCAGCTTAGTGCCATACGAGCAGTACTTC.

In its sample, this clonotype was seen a few times. The chain uses TRBV6-2 or TRBV6-3 and TRBJ1-2, with D hard to call. V dropped 2 bases and J dropped 6 bases, with 13 bases sitting between them. Germline V gene lookup returns CDR1 MNHEY and CDR2 SVGEGT. The CDR3 loop spans 14 amino acids. CDR3 sequence reads: CASSYTAARNGYTF. CDR3 bases: TGTGCCAGCAGTTACACGGCCGCGCGCAATGGCTACACCTTC.

This clonotype was recorded many times. The chain joins TRBV20-1 to TRBJ2-3, with a tentative D call TRBD1 (5 bases). Germline V gives CDR1 DFQATT, CDR2 SNEGSKA (reference sequence). V was pared by 1 base and J by 4 bases, with 21 bases between. This CDR3 has 17 amino acids. Here the CDR3 DNA reads TGCAGTGCTAGAGTAGACTCAGCAGTCAGGGTCGCAGATACGCAGTATTTT. It translates to CSARVDSAVRVADTQYF.

This clonotype was counted at least ten times. V and J are TRBV7-6 and TRBJ1-1; D call uncertain. This CDR3 region has 15 residues. Germline V lookup: CDR1 SGHVS, CDR2 FNYEAQ. The V and J ends lost 0 bases and 0 bases respectively, with 8 bases between them. The CDR3 region has the DNA TGTGCCAGCAGCTTAGCCGGAACCATGAACACTGAAGCTTTCTTT. Residues: CASSLAGTMNTEAFF.

V and J are TRBV5-1 and TRBJ2-5, with 7 bases matching TRBD2. Per germline, CDR1 SGHRS and CDR2 YFSETQ. V dropped 3 bases and J dropped 5; count of bases not matched to a gene: 13. CDR3 length: 16 amino acids. The CDR3 loop is CASSYGLVAASETQYF. In DNA form, the CDR3 reads TGCGCCAGCAGCTACGGACTAGTAGCTGCGTCGGAGACCCAGTACTTC.

To note about this clonotype: A single base separates this from a much larger clone, so it may be a read error. This sequence joins TRBV3-1 and TRBJ2-3; no clear D gene. The CDR3 loop spans 15 amino acids. Trimming shortened V by 4 bases and J by 5 bases, and 16 bases separated the two germline ends. Germline loops: CDR1 LGHDT, CDR2 YNNKEL (reference sequence). The CDR3 DNA is TGTGCCAGCAGCCCCGACGGTCCTCTCCGAGATACGCAGTATTTT. Translation gives CASSPDGPLRDTQYF.

This clonotype was observed at least ten times. The chain combines TRBV12-3 or TRBV12-4 with TRBJ1-6; 11 positions match TRBD1. With 5 bases clipped from V and 10 bases from J, the junction kept 4 bases outside the gene matches. This CDR3 is 14 amino acids long. DNA of the CDR3: TGTGCCAGCAGTCCGGGACAGGGGGTCTCACCCCTCCACTTT. Its protein is CASSPGQGVSPLHF.

In this sample, this clonotype turned up many times. One end of the junction does not line up with germline, which may come from a read error. The gene calls are TRBV12-3 or TRBV12-4 and TRBJ2-7, with TRBD1 matching over 9 bases. CDR3 length equals 11 residues. This chain's CDR3 is CASSLGDRVSF. CDR3 in DNA: TGTGCCAGCAGTCTAGGGGACAGGGTATCGTTC.

In this sample, this clonotype turned up many times. The chain combines TRBV28 with TRBJ1-1; the D is unclear. V gave up 5 bases and J gave up 1 base, with 14 bases separating them. Germline CDR1 is MDHEN and CDR2 is SYDVKM. This CDR3 is 15 amino acids long. The CDR3 here is CASSPPPRRNTEAFF. The CDR3 DNA reads as TGTGCCAGCAGTCCCCCCCCCAGGAGGAACACTGAAGCTTTCTTT.

This clonotype has ten or more counts. The chain carries TRBV12-3 or TRBV12-4 and TRBJ2-7; D possibly corresponds to TRBD2 (6 bases). The CDR3 covers 14 residues. Trimming stripped 6 bases from V and 10 bases from J, with 22 bases between. Here the CDR3 reads CASSPNPTSREQYF. The CDR3 region has the DNA TGTGCCAGCAGCCCGAACCCGACTAGTCGGGAACAGTACTTC.